The 11 T cell receptor beta chains below come from one sample, sequenced in a study of blood T cell repertoires in COVID-19. Repertoires were generated with immunoSEQ multiplex PCR, while TCRdb's copy carries only in-frame clones and drops some. The table includes hundreds of thousands of clones, 88% detected once. The sequenced material came from peripheral blood. The source of these receptors is a woman in her twenties or thirties with COVID-19, enrolled during active disease.

The chain is built from TRBV15 and TRBJ1-1, with D uncertain. V was cut by 2 bases and J by 1 base, with 5 bases left in between. Germline values: CDR1 LNHNV, CDR2 YYDKDF (reference sequence). The CDR3 covers 13 residues. CDR3 in DNA: TGTGCCACCAGCAGACGACAGAACACTGAAGCTTTCTTT. This encodes CATSRRQNTEAFF.

The gene calls are TRBV6-2 or TRBV6-3 and TRBJ2-7, with a possible D match to TRBD1 (6 bases). The length of the CDR3 is 13 residues. Germline V gene lookup returns CDR1 MNHEY and CDR2 SVGEGT. V was shortened by 2 bases and J by 3 bases, with 8 bases between the two germline ends. The CDR3 DNA follows: TGTGCCAGCAGTTACAGACAGGACTACGAGCAGTACTTC. As protein: CASSYRQDYEQYF.

The chain carries TRBV24-1 and TRBJ1-1, with 8 bases that match TRBD1. The CDR3 contains 15 residues. V shed 5 bases, J shed 0 bases, and the junction held 4 bases outside the gene matches. Germline V gene data show CDR1 as KGHDR and CDR2 as SFDVKD. CDR3 in amino acids: CATSAGGSMNTEAFF. CDR3 coding DNA: TGTGCCACCAGTGCAGGGGGCTCCATGAACACTGAAGCTTTCTTT.

The chain has TRBV6-2 or TRBV6-3 and TRBJ2-4; 16 bases line up with TRBD2. CDR1 is MNHEY, CDR2 SVGEGT, per germline. This CDR3 has 20 residues. After removal of 5 bases from V and 1 base from J, the junction contained 11 bases not matched to a gene. In DNA, the CDR3 is TGTGCCAGCAGTAGGAGAGGTGGGACTAGCGGGGGGGCGGCCAAAAACATTCAGTACTTC. This sequence encodes CASSRRGGTSGGAAKNIQYF.

V is TRBV6-2 or TRBV6-3 and J is TRBJ1-5; a weak D match, TRBD1 (6 bases). Germline loops: CDR1 MNHEY, CDR2 SVGEGT. V gave up 0 bases and J gave up 4 bases, with 13 bases separating them. The CDR3 consists of 16 residues. The CDR3 here is CASSYSIGTGNQPQHF. The CDR3, as DNA: TGTGCCAGCAGTTACTCGATTGGTACAGGGAATCAGCCCCAGCATTTT.

This rearrangement joins TRBV7-2 to TRBJ2-3; D is possibly TRBD2 (6 bases). The ends were cut back, 5 bases at V and 12 bases at J, with 15 bases in the middle. CDR1 is SGHTA, CDR2 FQGNSA, per germline. The CDR3 contains 12 residues. CDR3 DNA: TGTGCCAGCAGCGTGGGACTGGCAGCCCAGTATTTT. Translating it yields CASSVGLAAQYF.

As regards this clone: Germline is not matched at one junction end, which may reflect a read error. The genes are TRBV7-7 and TRBJ2-2; tentative D call: TRBD2 (6 bases). The germline V gene has CDR1 SSHAT and CDR2 FNYEAQ (reference sequence). This CDR3 is 15 amino acids long. The CDR3 nucleotides are TGTGCTAGCATGGAGGGACCAAGGGACACCGGGGAGCTGTTTTTT. Protein product: CASMEGPRDTGELFF.

V gene TRBV27 combines with J gene TRBJ2-4; 7 bases map to TRBD1. This CDR3 is built from 18 residues. Germline lookup yields CDR1 MNHEY and CDR2 SMNVEV (reference sequence). Trimming at V came to 6 bases and at J to 5 bases, leaving 19 bases not matched to a gene. The CDR3 region is CASSPRVSGTENENIQYF. The DNA of the CDR3 is TGTGCCAGCAGCCCCCGGGTCTCCGGGACAGAGAACGAAAACATTCAGTACTTC.

This rearrangement joins TRBV6-2 or TRBV6-3 to TRBJ2-1, with TRBD2 identical over 8 bases. V lost 5 bases and J lost 5; bases outside the gene matches: 20. The V gene's germline CDR1 is MNHEY and CDR2 SVGEGT. CDR3 size: 19 residues. CDR3: CASSTEGTRPLGMHNEQFF. In nucleotides, the CDR3 is TGTGCCAGCAGTACGGAGGGGACTAGACCGTTGGGGATGCACAATGAGCAGTTCTTC.

The rearrangement links TRBV24-1 to TRBJ1-2; 9 positions agree with TRBD1. The V gene end was trimmed by 7 bases and the J gene end by 6 bases; junction bases not matched to a gene: 5. CDR1 KGHDR and CDR2 SFDVKD come from the germline V gene. CDR3 length equals 13 residues. The CDR3 bases are TGTGCCACCAGGGCCGACAGGGGGGATGGCTACACCTTC. It codes for CATRADRGDGYTF.

The V call is TRBV7-5, the J call TRBJ1-1; the table's TRBD1 call for D was not verified on the DNA. TRBV7-5 is deemed a pseudogene. This CDR3 is built from 9 residues. CDR3 residues: CARTYEAFF. CDR3 DNA sequence: TGTGCCAGGACATATGAAGCTTTCTTT.